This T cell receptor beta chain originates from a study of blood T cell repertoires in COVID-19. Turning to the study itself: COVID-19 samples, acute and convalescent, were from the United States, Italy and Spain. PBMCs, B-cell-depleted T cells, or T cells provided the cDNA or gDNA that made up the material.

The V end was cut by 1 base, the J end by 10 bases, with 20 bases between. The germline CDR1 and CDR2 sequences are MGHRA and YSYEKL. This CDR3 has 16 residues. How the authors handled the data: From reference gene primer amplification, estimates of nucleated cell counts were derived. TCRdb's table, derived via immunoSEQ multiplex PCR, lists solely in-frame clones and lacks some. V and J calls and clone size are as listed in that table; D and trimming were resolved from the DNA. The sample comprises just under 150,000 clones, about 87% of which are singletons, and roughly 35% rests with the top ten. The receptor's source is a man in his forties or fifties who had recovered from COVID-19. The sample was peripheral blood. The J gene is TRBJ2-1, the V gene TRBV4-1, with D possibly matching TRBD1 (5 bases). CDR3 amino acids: CASSQGARAPEGEQFF. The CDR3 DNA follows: TGCGCCAGCAGCCAAGGTGCCAGGGCCCCAGAAGGGGAGCAGTTCTTC.